This TCR beta chain stems from a study of Graves' ophthalmopathy and Graves' hyperthyroidism. The wider study: At initial diagnosis, peripheral blood was obtained, and this preceded any treatment.

General observations from the study: Both an approximately 69% sensitivity and an approximately 76% specificity characterized the model's predictions of ophthalmopathy progression.

Amplification from RNA transcripts yielded the TCR beta CDR3 regions. First-round RT-PCR with HTBI primers preceded a second-round multiplex PCR. TCRdb re-analysed the multiplex PCR reads in MiXCR, keeping a single row per CDR3 protein. The sample contains about 740,000 distinct CDR3 sequences, around 40% of which appear only once. This clonotype was seen a few times. What it binds is not known. Germline V gives CDR1 MRHNA, CDR2 SNTAGT. The V end was cut by 3 bases, the J end by 1 base, with 4 bases between. The CDR3 has 13 amino acids. Ophthalmopathy was moderately-to-severely active, CAS at least 3, NOSPECS at least 4, lasting under 3 months. Thyroid ultrasound, orbital computed tomography, TRAb, serum thyroxine and clinical symptoms formed the basis of diagnosis.

The sequence was obtained from an adult man with Graves' ophthalmopathy. The specimen sequenced was peripheral blood. The J gene is TRBJ1-5, the V gene TRBV6-4; D not certain. CDR3 bases: TGTGCCAGCAGTGAACACAGCAATCAGCCCCAGCATTTT. Its protein is CASSEHSNQPQHF.